This T cell receptor (beta chain) emerged from a study of long-term antiretroviral therapy in people with HIV. A remark on this clone: Its antigen is not identified.

Notes on the study in general: HIV repertoire CDR3 lengths ranged less widely than those of controls.

The study used samples holding roughly 0.95-11 million cryopreserved PBMC before DNA extraction. Run at survey level, the immunoSEQ assay was version v3.0. Assay: immunoSEQ multiplex PCR; the TCRdb copy retains only in-frame clones and omits some. The sample lists roughly 40,000 clones; approximately 87% were seen once. The CDR3 is made up of 12 amino acids. Trimming took off 8 bases at V and 4 bases at J, with 9 bases between the two ends. The germline CDR1 and CDR2 sequences are MNHNS and SASEGT. Sequenced here: unsorted PBMCs, sampled 1.2 years after starting antiretroviral therapy. The genes are TRBV6-1 and TRBJ1-5, with D tentatively TRBD1 (5 bases). The sequence came from a woman in her 50s with HIV. CDR3 DNA sequence: TGTGCCAGCCGCAGGGAGAATCAGCCCCAGCATTTT. This gives the protein CASRRENQPQHF.